This is a list of T cell receptor beta chains from one sample in a study of blood T cell dynamics during melanoma immunotherapy. Measured with immunoSEQ multiplex PCR; TCRdb has only the in-frame clones, and not every one. The sample has a few thousand clones; around nine tenths are singletons. The source material was blood, sampled from a patient treated with checkpoint blockade. All receptors derive from a human donor with melanoma. The CDR3 runs from the conserved cysteine through the conserved F or W. A D gene is named only where the DNA matches it firmly. Expanded clones are given a class, and other clones once, few, many or no size at all.

D gene	V gene	J gene	clone size	CDR3 DNA	CDR3 protein
.	TRBV7-6	TRBJ1-6	.	TGTGCCAGCAGCTTAGGATCGAATTCACCCCTCCACTTT	CASSLGSNSPLHF
.	TRBV2	TRBJ1-5	.	TGTGCCAGCAGTGATTGGCGCCAGCCCCAGCATTTT	CASSDWRQPQHF
.	TRBV2	TRBJ2-1	.	TGTGCCGGCAGCAGCACCGGGACAGAGCAGTTCTTC	CAGSSTGTEQFF
.	TRBV6-5	TRBJ2-5	.	TGTGCCAGCAGTCTGCAGGGGTTCGTCCAAGAGACCCAGTACTTC	CASSLQGFVQETQYF
.	TRBV5-1	TRBJ2-3	once	TGCGCCAGCGACCCAGGCTCCTCTGCTGATACGCAGTATTTT	CASDPGSSADTQYF
TRBD2	TRBV4-1	TRBJ2-1	.	TGCGCCAGCAGCCAAGAGAGTAGCGGGAGGGCAGTGGAGTATGAGCAGTTCTTC	CASSQESSGRAVEYEQFF
TRBD1	TRBV15	TRBJ2-5	.	TGTGCCACCAACAGAGAGGGGGCCCGAGAGACCCAGTACTTC	CATNREGARETQYF
.	TRBV6-4	TRBJ1-5	few	TGTGCCAGCAGTGACAGCCCCAATCAGCCCCAGCATTTT	CASSDSPNQPQHF
TRBD1	TRBV7-2	TRBJ1-5	few	TGTGCCAGCAGGGACGGGACAGGCTATCAGCCCCAGCATTTT	CASRDGTGYQPQHF
.	TRBV5-6	TRBJ1-1	.	TGTGCCAGCAGCTTGGGAGTCAGGAGAGAGAACACTGAAGCTTTCTTT	CASSLGVRRENTEAFF
.	TRBV5-1	TRBJ2-5	.	TGCGCCAGCGCGGACCAAGAGACCCAGTACTTC	CASADQETQYF
TRBD1	TRBV18	TRBJ1-5	.	TGTGCCAGCTCGCCACAGGGGATCAATCAGCCCCAGCATTTT	CASSPQGINQPQHF
TRBD2	TRBV28	TRBJ2-3	.	TGTGCCAGCAGTGGACTGGGGACTAGCGGGATCGCTGGAGATACGCAGTATTTT	CASSGLGTSGIAGDTQYF
TRBD1	TRBV6-5	TRBJ2-7	.	TGTGCCAGCACCGAGAGGGCGACAGGGGGCGGGGAGCAGTACTTC	CASTERATGGGEQYF
.	TRBV7-9	TRBJ2-2	.	TGTGCCAGCACCGGGGAGCTGTTTTTT	CASTGELFF
.	TRBV11-3	TRBJ1-1	few	TGTGCCAGCAGCCCCGACGGCGTGAACACTGAAGCTTTCTTT	CASSPDGVNTEAFF
.	TRBV5-1	TRBJ1-2	.	TGCGCCAGCAGCTTGGAATGGGGAGTCTATGGCTACACCTTC	CASSLEWGVYGYTF
.	TRBV5-1	TRBJ1-1	.	TGCGCCAGCAGCTATAATCGGGATTCAAGAAAGAACACTGAAGCTTTCTTT	CASSYNRDSRKNTEAFF
.	TRBV4-3	TRBJ2-1	.	TGCGCCAGCAGCCACCCCCGGGGTAGCAGGGATGAGCAGTTCTTC	CASSHPRGSRDEQFF
.	TRBV7-6	TRBJ2-5	.	TGTGCCAGCAGCTTAAGTGGTAGCCAAACTGGGACCCAGTACTTC	CASSLSGSQTGTQYF
TRBD1	TRBV19	TRBJ2-7	.	TGTGCCAGTAGTATAGATACCGGGACAGGGTACGAGCAGTACTTC	CASSIDTGTGYEQYF
TRBD1	TRBV5-1	TRBJ2-5	.	TGCGCCAGCGGGGGACAGGGCCCCTCGCAAGAGACCCAGTACTTC	CASGGQGPSQETQYF
.	TRBV6-5	TRBJ2-1	.	TGTGCCAGCAGTCGAAGTAATGAGCAGTTCTTC	CASSRSNEQFF
TRBD2	TRBV5-5	TRBJ2-4	.	TGTGCCAGCAGCCCCACTCCCTTATCAGCGGGAGGGGTAGCCAAAAACATTCAGTACTTC	CASSPTPLSAGGVAKNIQYF
.	TRBV5-1	TRBJ2-1	large	TGCGCCAGCACCACCTCGGGGCGGGCGGATTTCTACAATGAGCAGTTCTTC	CASTTSGRADFYNEQFF
TRBD2	TRBV9	TRBJ2-1	.	TGTGCCAGCAGCCCCCGACTAGCGGGGCCCTCCTACAATGAGCAGTTCTTC	CASSPRLAGPSYNEQFF
TRBD1	TRBV2	TRBJ2-5	.	TGTGCCAGCAGTGAAGAGGAGGGTCAGGGGGCTCGAGAGACCCAGTACTTC	CASSEEEGQGARETQYF
.	TRBV27	TRBJ2-7	.	TGTGCCAGCAGTTCGCAGACAGGAGTGACCTACGAGCAGTACTTC	CASSSQTGVTYEQYF
TRBD1	TRBV10-3	TRBJ1-3	.	TGTGCCATCAGAGGGACAGGGAGCCACACCATATATTTT	CAIRGTGSHTIYF
.	TRBV2	TRBJ2-6	once	TGTGCCAGCAGTGCCACCTCTATCTCTGGGGCCAACGTCCTGACTTTC	CASSATSISGANVLTF
TRBD1	TRBV7-6	TRBJ2-1	.	TGTGCCAGCAGCTTAGCTCCGGACAGGGGGCAGTATGAGCAGTTCTTC	CASSLAPDRGQYEQFF
TRBD2	TRBV9	TRBJ2-7	.	TGTGCCAGCAGCCCACGACTAGCGGGAGGTGAGCGGCAGTACTTC	CASSPRLAGGERQYF
TRBD2	TRBV5-4	TRBJ2-3	.	TGTGCCAGCAGCTCGGGACTAGCGGGAGTTAGGACAGATACGCAGTATTTT	CASSSGLAGVRTDTQYF
.	TRBV7-2	TRBJ2-2	once	TGTGCCGCTGGGACTCATTCCGCCGGGGAGCTGTTTTTT	CAAGTHSAGELFF
.	TRBV9	TRBJ2-5	.	TGTGCCAGCAGCGTAGGGGGAGATTGGGAGACCCAGTACTTC	CASSVGGDWETQYF
TRBD2	TRBV11-1	TRBJ2-1	.	TGTGCCAGCAGCTTCGGACTAGCGATCTCCTACAATGAGCAGTTCTTC	CASSFGLAISYNEQFF
.	TRBV19	TRBJ2-5	.	TGTGCCAGTAGTATTCGGGCGGAGACCCAGTACTTC	CASSIRAETQYF
TRBD1	TRBV4-3	TRBJ2-1	.	TGCGCCAGCAGCCAAGTTCACAGGGGGCCATACAATGAGCAGTTCTTC	CASSQVHRGPYNEQFF
TRBD1	TRBV23-1	TRBJ2-3	.	TGCGCCAGCAGTCAATCCTGGAAGGGGGCGACTGATACGCAGTATTTT	CASSQSWKGATDTQYF
.	TRBV21-1	TRBJ2-2	few	TGTGCCAGCAGCAGTGCGGGACTGCCGAACACCGGGGAGCTGTTTTTT	CASSSAGLPNTGELFF